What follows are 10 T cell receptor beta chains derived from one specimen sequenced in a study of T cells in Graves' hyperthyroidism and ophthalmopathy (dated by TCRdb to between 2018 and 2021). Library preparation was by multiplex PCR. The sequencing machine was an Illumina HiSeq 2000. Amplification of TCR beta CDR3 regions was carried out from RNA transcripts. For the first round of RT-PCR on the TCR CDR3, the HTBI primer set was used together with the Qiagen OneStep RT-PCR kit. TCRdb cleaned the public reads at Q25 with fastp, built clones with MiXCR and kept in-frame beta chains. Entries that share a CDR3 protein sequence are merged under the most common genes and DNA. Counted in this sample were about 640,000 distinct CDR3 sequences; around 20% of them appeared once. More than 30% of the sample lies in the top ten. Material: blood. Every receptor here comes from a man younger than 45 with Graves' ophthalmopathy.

Here the CDR3 reads CAVTRTGTDTQYF. In nucleotides, the CDR3 is TGTGCCGTCACTAGGACAGGGACAGATACGCAGTATTTT. The gene calls are TRBV27 and TRBJ2-3; 8 bases fit TRBD1. The CDR3 is 13 residues long. V was pared by 11 bases and J by 3 bases, with 7 bases of the junction left unmatched. CDR1 is MNHEY, CDR2 SMNVEV, per germline (reference sequence).

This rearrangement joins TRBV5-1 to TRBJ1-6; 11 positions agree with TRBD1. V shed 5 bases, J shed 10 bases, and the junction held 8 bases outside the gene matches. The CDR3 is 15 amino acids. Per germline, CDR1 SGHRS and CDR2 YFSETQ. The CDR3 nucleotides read TGCGCCAGCAGGGGGACAGGGGGAGGAAGGTCACCCCTCCACTTT. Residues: CASRGTGGGRSPLHF.

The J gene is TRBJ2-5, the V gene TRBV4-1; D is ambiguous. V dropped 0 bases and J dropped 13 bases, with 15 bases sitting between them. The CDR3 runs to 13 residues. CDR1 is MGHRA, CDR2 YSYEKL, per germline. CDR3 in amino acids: CASSQDLERSTYF. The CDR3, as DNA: TGCGCCAGCAGCCAAGATCTTGAGCGAAGTACGTACTTC.

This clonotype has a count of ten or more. CDR3 amino acids: CASSLPTGTVNTEAFF. In nucleotides, the CDR3 is TGTGCCAGCAGTTTGCCAACCGGGACAGTGAACACTGAAGCTTTCTTT. The V call is TRBV28, the J call TRBJ1-1; 7 bases are shared with TRBD1. CDR3 length: 16 amino acids. Unmatched junction bases numbered 7, after V lost 3 bases and J lost 0 bases. Germline assignment: CDR1 MDHEN and CDR2 SYDVKM.

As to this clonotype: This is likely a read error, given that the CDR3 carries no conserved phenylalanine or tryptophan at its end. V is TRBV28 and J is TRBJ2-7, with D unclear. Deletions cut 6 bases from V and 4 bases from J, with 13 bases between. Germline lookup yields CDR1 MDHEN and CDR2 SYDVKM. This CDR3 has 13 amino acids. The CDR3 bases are TGTGCCAGCAGCCAGCCGGCCGGGTACGAGCAGTACCTC. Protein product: CASSQPAGYEQYL.

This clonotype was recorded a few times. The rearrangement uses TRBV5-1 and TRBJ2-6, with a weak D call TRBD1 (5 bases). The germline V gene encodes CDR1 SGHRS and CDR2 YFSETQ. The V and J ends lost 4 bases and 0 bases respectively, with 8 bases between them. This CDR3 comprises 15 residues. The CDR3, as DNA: TGCGCCAGCAGCGCACAGGTCTCTGGGGCCAACGTCCTGACTTTC. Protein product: CASSAQVSGANVLTF.

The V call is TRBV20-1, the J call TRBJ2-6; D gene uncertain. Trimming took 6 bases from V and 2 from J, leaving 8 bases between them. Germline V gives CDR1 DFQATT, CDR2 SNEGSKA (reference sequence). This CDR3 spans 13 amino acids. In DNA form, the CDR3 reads TGCAGTGCCCCCCCCCCTGGGGCCAACGTCCTGACTTTC. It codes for CSAPPPGANVLTF.

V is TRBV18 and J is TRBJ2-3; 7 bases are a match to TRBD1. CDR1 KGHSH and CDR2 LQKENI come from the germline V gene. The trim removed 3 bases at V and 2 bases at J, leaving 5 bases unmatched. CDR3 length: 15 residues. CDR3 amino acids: CASSPGTADTDTQYF. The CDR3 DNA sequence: TGTGCCAGCTCACCCGGGACAGCCGACACAGATACGCAGTATTTT.

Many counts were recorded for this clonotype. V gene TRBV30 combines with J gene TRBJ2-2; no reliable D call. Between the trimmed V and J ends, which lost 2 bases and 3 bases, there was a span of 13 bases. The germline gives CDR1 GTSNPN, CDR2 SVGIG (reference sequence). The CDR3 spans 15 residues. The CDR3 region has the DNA TGTGCCTGGAGTCCAGCCGCCGGAGACACCGGGGAGCTGTTTTTT. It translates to CAWSPAAGDTGELFF.

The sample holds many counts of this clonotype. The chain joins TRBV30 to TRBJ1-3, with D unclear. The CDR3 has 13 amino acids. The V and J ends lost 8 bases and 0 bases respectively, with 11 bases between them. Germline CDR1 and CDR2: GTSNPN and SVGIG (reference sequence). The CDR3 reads CARTVDSGNTIYF. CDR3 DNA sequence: TGTGCCCGGACGGTCGACTCTGGAAACACCATATATTTT.